Presented here are 15 T cell receptor beta chains from one specimen sequenced in a study of identical twins. In TCRdb, the 5' RACE reads were re-called with MiXCR into one record per CDR3 protein. The top ten hold around 0.3% of the sample, which has 1.5 million to 2 million distinct CDR3 sequences, 32% seen once. Sequencing input: cord blood. The receptors were sampled from a newborn girl in good health.

This chain links TRBV10-3 with TRBJ2-5, with D tentatively TRBD1 or TRBD2 (5 bases each). Germline assignment: CDR1 ENHRY and CDR2 SYGVKD. The CDR3 consists of 12 residues. The V end was cut by 10 bases, the J end by 4 bases, with 13 bases between. CDR3 sequence reads: CATAGTRETQYF. CDR3 in DNA: TGTGCCACGGCCGGGACGCGAGAGACCCAGTACTTC.

This clonotype was seen only a few times. The chain links TRBV6-2 or TRBV6-3 to TRBJ2-7; the match to TRBD1 covers 7 bases. This CDR3 region has 14 residues. The V gene's germline CDR1 is MNHEY and CDR2 SVGEGT. The trim removed 6 bases at V and 2 bases at J, leaving 7 bases unmatched. The CDR3 sequence is CASSSTRGPYEQYF. The CDR3 nucleotides are TGTGCCAGCAGCTCAACGAGGGGGCCCTACGAGCAGTACTTC.

This sequence joins TRBV20-1 and TRBJ2-3; D is unclear. Germline V gives CDR1 DFQATT, CDR2 SNEGSKA (reference sequence). V shed 2 bases and J shed 6 bases, with 18 bases lying between them. The CDR3 is 15 residues long. DNA of the CDR3: TGCAGTGCTAGATTTGGCTACAGCCAGTGGGATACGCAGTATTTT. Translating gives CSARFGYSQWDTQYF.

This clonotype showed up just a few times. The gene calls are TRBV5-6 and TRBJ2-4, with unresolved D. V was shortened by 4 bases and J by 11 bases, with 10 bases between the two germline ends. The germline CDR1 and CDR2 sequences are SGHDT and YYEEEE. There are 11 residues in the CDR3. CDR3 nucleotides: TGTGCCAGCAGCGACGGGCTAGTTCAGTACTTC. Translated, it gives CASSDGLVQYF. Using reference TRBV5-6 and TRBJ2-4 for the parts outside the CDR3, the full variable domain is DAGVTQSPTHLIKTRGQQVTLRCSPKSGHDTVSWYQQALGQGPQFIFQYYEEEERQRGNFPDRFSGHQFPNYSSELNVNALLLGDSALYLCASSDGLVQYFGAGTRLSVL.

V gene TRBV27 combines with J gene TRBJ2-7, with 7 bases fitting TRBD1. J was trimmed by 3 bases and V by 4 bases; bases with no gene match: 21. CDR1 and CDR2 (germline): MNHEY, SMNVEV (reference sequence). This CDR3 contains 19 residues. CDR3 protein: CASSSLAGGLVSAHYEQYF. The DNA for the CDR3 is TGTGCCAGCAGTTCCCTGGCAGGGGGTTTAGTATCGGCTCACTACGAGCAGTACTTC.

The rearrangement joins TRBV7-8 to TRBJ2-7, with D perhaps TRBD1 or TRBD2 (7 bases each). This CDR3 has 17 amino acids. In germline, CDR1 is SGHVS, CDR2 FQNEAQ. V dropped 5 bases and J dropped 2 bases, with 22 bases sitting between them. The CDR3 DNA sequence: TGTGCCAGCAGCGCGCTTCCAGGGGGGGCCTTAACCTACGAGCAGTACTTC. Protein product: CASSALPGGALTYEQYF.

The chain links TRBV6-7 to TRBJ2-4; 8 bases align to TRBD2. TRBV6-7 carries the ORF label, with uncertain function. CDR3 length: 17 residues. The V segment lost 5 bases and the J segment 1 base; nucleotides outside the gene matches: 10. In DNA form, the CDR3 reads TGTGCCAGCAGTCATCGGGGGGGCCCGAAGGCCAAAAACATTCAGTACTTC. It translates to CASSHRGGPKAKNIQYF.

J is TRBJ2-3 and V is TRBV10-3; 11 nucleotides align to TRBD2. V lost 0 bases to trimming and J lost 3 bases; unmatched junction nucleotides: 2. In germline, CDR1 is ENHRY, CDR2 SYGVKD. This CDR3 contains 16 residues. CDR3 sequence: CAISESIAGGTDTQYF. As DNA, the CDR3 is TGTGCCATCAGTGAGTCAATAGCGGGAGGGACAGATACGCAGTATTTT.

J is TRBJ2-1 and V is TRBV11-1, with 11 bases fitting TRBD2. The end of the DNA aligns better with TRBJ2-7, so the J call may be wrong. The CDR3 length is 21 residues. Germline loops: CDR1 SGHAT, CDR2 FQDESV (reference sequence). The CDR3 spells CASSLGGSGTSGLSSYNEQYF. CDR3 bases: TGTGCCAGCAGCTTAGGGGGGTCCGGGACTAGCGGCCTAAGCTCCTACAATGAGCAGTACTTC.

The table lists this clonotype with a few counts. The CDR3, as DNA: TGTGCTAGTGGTCAGGGGTTAGGCTATGGCTACACCTTC. Translated, it gives CASGQGLGYGYTF. The chain combines TRBV12-5 with TRBJ1-2, with D possibly being TRBD1 (6 bases). CDR3 length equals 13 residues. Between the trimmed V and J ends, which lost 5 bases and 4 bases, there was a span of 11 bases. Germline loops: CDR1 LGHNT, CDR2 FRNRAP.

The V gene is TRBV2, the J gene TRBJ2-3, with D possibly being TRBD2 (6 bases). The CDR3 contains 16 residues. The germline CDR1 and CDR2 sequences are SNHLY and FYNNEI. Deletions cut 3 bases from V and 0 bases from J, with 13 bases between. The CDR3, as DNA: TGTGCCAGCAGTGATGGCAGCGGGCTGAGCACAGATACGCAGTATTTT. Translating gives CASSDGSGLSTDTQYF.

The chain uses TRBV20-1 and TRBJ1-4, with 7 bases that match TRBD1. This CDR3 comprises 17 residues. The germline V gene encodes CDR1 DFQATT and CDR2 SNEGSKA (reference sequence). V dropped 1 base and J dropped 8; count of bases not matched to a gene: 16. CDR3 amino acids: CSARGQGWGPIKEKLFF. The CDR3 coding sequence is TGCAGTGCTAGAGGACAGGGATGGGGCCCCATCAAGGAAAAACTGTTTTTT.

This clonotype was counted at least ten times. The chain links TRBV20-1 to TRBJ2-1, with TRBD2 matching 9 bases. Unmatched junction bases numbered 7, after V lost 6 bases and J lost 4 bases. Germline V lookup: CDR1 DFQATT, CDR2 SNEGSKA (reference sequence). The CDR3 length is 14 residues. The DNA of the CDR3 is TGCAGTGCCCCTCTAGCGGGGAGGTACAATGAGCAGTTCTTC. The encoded protein is CSAPLAGRYNEQFF.

The chain couples TRBV6-2 or TRBV6-3 to TRBJ2-7; tentatively, D is TRBD1 (6 bases). Trimming shortened V by 6 bases and J by 2 bases, and 20 bases separated the two germline ends. The CDR3 is 16 amino acids. The V gene's germline CDR1 is MNHEY and CDR2 SVGEGT. CDR3 region: CASRFRGASPTYEQYF. CDR3 nucleotide sequence: TGTGCCAGCAGATTCAGGGGAGCTTCCCCAACCTACGAGCAGTACTTC.

The J gene is TRBJ1-4, the V gene TRBV15, with TRBD1 as a possible D gene (6 bases). Germline V gene sequence: CDR1 LNHNV, CDR2 YYDKDF (reference sequence). CDR3 length equals 18 residues. Trimming took off 0 bases at V and 2 bases at J, with 16 bases between the two ends. The CDR3 is CATSRDHGRGATNEKLFF. For the CDR3, the DNA is TGTGCCACCAGCAGAGATCATGGCAGGGGCGCCACTAATGAAAAACTGTTTTTT.